These T cell receptor beta chains were read from a single sample in a study of T-cell reconstitution after alpha-beta-depleted transplantation in children. One entry per CDR3 protein, called by TCRdb with MiXCR from the PCR reads. Counted here are roughly 790,000 distinct CDR3 sequences, around 15% occurring once; the ten biggest clones make up 5%. The sample in question was PBMCs, mostly from graft donor cells, obtained 360 days after TCRalphabeta/CD19-depleted stem cell transplant. These TCRs come from a male patient younger than 18 who had a stem cell transplant for acute lymphoblastic leukemia, so the T cells may come from the graft donor. CDR3s include the opening cysteine and the closing phenylalanine or tryptophan. The D gene is left open where the match is weak. Clone size is given for some rows only: seen once, a few or many times, or a class if the clone is expanded.

clone_size j_call d_call v_call cdr3_length cdr3_nt cdr3_aa
many TRBJ1-1 TRBD1 TRBV5-1 15 TGCGCCAGCAGCTTGGGGGGACAGGTACTACATGAAGCTTTCTTT CASSLGGQVLHEAFF
- TRBJ2-5 - TRBV19 10 TGTGCCAGCCTGGAAGAGACCCAGTACTTC CASLEETQYF
many TRBJ1-1 TRBD1 TRBV12-3/TRBV12-4 14 TGTGCCAGCAGTCCACAGGGGGCCGATATTGAAGCTTTCTTT CASSPQGADIEAFF
few TRBJ2-2 - TRBV24-1 16 TGTGCCACCAGTGATGTGGGGTGGTCGAACACCGGGGAGCTGTTTTTT CATSDVGWSNTGELFF
many TRBJ2-5 - TRBV12-3/TRBV12-4 14 TGTGCCAGCAGGACGGGGACGGCTCAAGAGACCCAGTACTTC CASRTGTAQETQYF
many TRBJ2-5 - TRBV5-1 14 TGCGCCAGCAGATCCGTACAGTACCAAGAGACCCAGTACTTC CASRSVQYQETQYF
few TRBJ2-1 - TRBV6-4 18 TGTGCCAGCAGTGACTCGTGGCATAGAACTAGAACCAACAATGAGCAGTTCTTC CASSDSWHRTRTNNEQFF
once TRBJ1-2 - TRBV28 13 TGTGCCAGCAGGTCCGAGACAGGCTATGGCTACACCTTC CASRSETGYGYTF
- TRBJ2-3 - TRBV7-6 15 TGTGCCAGCAGCTCTAGACAGTCTAGCACAGATACGCAGTATTTT CASSSRQSSTDTQYF
- TRBJ2-3 - TRBV7-3 13 TGTGCCAGCAGCTTAAATACCGGGACTGGGGAGTATTTT CASSLNTGTGEYF
- TRBJ2-3 - TRBV30 13 TGTGCCTGGTCCCCGGGGTACACAGATACGCAGTATTTT CAWSPGYTDTQYF
few TRBJ2-5 TRBD1 TRBV28 14 TGTGCCAGCAGTTACAGGGGGCGCTTGGAGACCCAGTACTTC CASSYRGRLETQYF
- TRBJ1-1 - TRBV6-6 13 TGTGCCAGCAGTTACTGGGACCCCACTGAAGCTTTCTTT CASSYWDPTEAFF
few TRBJ1-6 - TRBV7-6 17 TGTGCCAGCAGCCCTGCCCCCGGGGCACACCTGAATTCACCCCTCCACTTT CASSPAPGAHLNSPLHF
few TRBJ2-6 TRBD1 TRBV11-2 19 TGTGCCAGCAGCTTATGGGAGACAGGGGGACATGCTGGGGCCAACGTCCTGACTTTC CASSLWETGGHAGANVLTF
few TRBJ1-1 - TRBV27 11 TGTGCCAGCAGCGGGCCATATGAAGCTTTCTTT CASSGPYEAFF
few TRBJ2-2 - TRBV3-1 13 TGTGCCAGCAGCCTTGGGGTAGCCCGGGAGCTGTTTTTT CASSLGVARELFF
few TRBJ2-7 TRBD1 TRBV12-3/TRBV12-4 14 TGTGCCAGCAAGCTGGGACAGGGTGACTACGAGCAGTACTTC CASKLGQGDYEQYF
few TRBJ2-5 - TRBV7-6 16 TGTGCCAGCAGCCGGTACCCGGACGGAGGCCAAGAGACCCAGTACTTC CASSRYPDGGQETQYF
few TRBJ1-4 - TRBV27 12 TGTGCCAGCAGTACACAAGGGGGGAAACTGTTTTTT CASSTQGGKLFF
few TRBJ2-7 TRBD2 TRBV27 13 TGTGCCAGCAGTAACGGGAGGTACTACGAGCAGTACTTC CASSNGRYYEQYF
- TRBJ2-5 TRBD2 TRBV3-1 17 TGTGCCAGCAGCCGATTAGCGGGAGTTGGGGAGCTAGAGACCCAGTACTTC CASSRLAGVGELETQYF
- TRBJ2-7 TRBD1 TRBV5-8 15 TGTGCCAGCAGCTTGGGGACAGGGGGCACGTACGAGCAGTACTTC CASSLGTGGTYEQYF
- TRBJ1-4 - TRBV7-9 11 TGTGCCAGCAGCTTACCGGAAAAACTGTTTTTT CASSLPEKLFF
few TRBJ2-3 - TRBV24-1 14 TGTGCCACCAGTGATCCTTCGTCGGGAGATACGCAGTATTTT CATSDPSSGDTQYF
many TRBJ2-7 TRBD2 TRBV2 16 TGTGCCAGCAGGGAGGGGTTAAGCGGGATTGCTATCGAGCAGTACTTC CASREGLSGIAIEQYF
- TRBJ2-2 - TRBV18 14 TGTGCCAGCTCACCACCTTTGTCCTCCGGGGAGCTGTTTTTT CASSPPLSSGELFF
- TRBJ2-1 - TRBV5-1 14 TGCGCCAGCAGCTGGTGGCAGCCCTCCGATGAGCAGTTCTTC CASSWWQPSDEQFF
- TRBJ2-3 TRBD2 TRBV20-1 14 TGCAGTGCTAGAAGGCTAGCGGGAGCAGATACGCAGTATTTT CSARRLAGADTQYF
- TRBJ2-1 TRBD2 TRBV2 18 TGTGCCAGGTTCCCGGGACTAGCGGGAGAGAGCTCCTACAATGAGCAGTTCTTC CARFPGLAGESSYNEQFF
few TRBJ2-1 - TRBV11-2 14 TGTGCCAGCAGCTTAGTAAGGCTCAAAGGTGAGCAGTTCTTC CASSLVRLKGEQFF
few TRBJ1-2 TRBD1 TRBV29-1 12 TGCAGCGACGGGACAGGGAGTGGCGGCTACACCTTC CSDGTGSGGYTF
- TRBJ2-4 - TRBV5-1 16 TGCGCCAGCAGCTTGGACCCAGGGGGGCCCAAAAACATTCAGTACTTC CASSLDPGGPKNIQYF
- TRBJ2-7 - TRBV11-2 14 TGTGCCAGCAGCCCCCAGAGCGGCTCCTACGAGCAGTACTTC CASSPQSGSYEQYF
- TRBJ2-7 - TRBV20-1 16 TGCAGTGCTACAGTCGGGGGTAGGGCGGATCCCTACGAGCAGTACTTC CSATVGGRADPYEQYF
- TRBJ2-1 - TRBV2 14 TGTGCCAGCTGTTCCAGGGTATCGAGGAATGAGCAGTTCTTC CASCSRVSRNEQFF
- TRBJ2-4 - TRBV5-1 17 TGCGCCAGCAGCTTGGTCTCGGCAGAGAAAGCCAAAAACATTCAGTACTTC CASSLVSAEKAKNIQYF
few TRBJ2-7 - TRBV12-3/TRBV12-4 14 TGTGCCAGCAGTTCAACCAAGGGGCGCTACGAGCAGTACTTC CASSSTKGRYEQYF
- TRBJ2-7 - TRBV5-1 13 TGCGCCAGCAGTTGGGGACTGAAGAACGAGCAGTACTTC CASSWGLKNEQYF
- TRBJ1-1 - TRBV7-8 15 TGTGCCAGCAGCCTCCACAGGTTTATGAACACTGAAGCTTTCTTT CASSLHRFMNTEAFF
few TRBJ2-7 - TRBV9 14 TGTGCCAGCAGCGCGGGTCCCCTTTACTACGAGCAGTACTTC CASSAGPLYYEQYF
- TRBJ2-7 - TRBV7-3 14 TGTGCCAGCAGCGCCAAGGGAGGTGCGGACGAGCAGTACTTC CASSAKGGADEQYF
many TRBJ1-5 - TRBV27 14 TGTGCCAGCAGGACGGGACAAAGCAATCAGCCCCAGCATTTT CASRTGQSNQPQHF
- TRBJ2-3 - TRBV21-1 14 TGTGCCAGCAGCATTCGGCGGGGAGGAGATACGCAGTATTTT CASSIRRGGDTQYF
- TRBJ2-3 TRBD1 TRBV12-3/TRBV12-4 16 TGTGCCAGCAGTTTTACAGGGGGCAGTGGCACAGATACGCAGTATTTT CASSFTGGSGTDTQYF
few TRBJ2-1 - TRBV2 14 TGTGCCATTACCGGGTCCATTACGTACAATGAGCAGTTCTTC CAITGSITYNEQFF
- TRBJ2-6 TRBD1 TRBV24-1 20 TGTGCCACCAGTGATCGTGCCCTTGGGGACAGTGAGTCTGGGGCCAACGTCCTGACTTTC CATSDRALGDSESGANVLTF
- TRBJ2-5 - TRBV7-9 14 TGTGCCAGCAGCTTAGCTCCCTCGCGAGAGACCCAGTACTTC CASSLAPSRETQYF